This T cell receptor beta chain is drawn from a study of cytomegalovirus exposure and HLA in healthy donors. In the study overall: Early released data comprised 80 million or so unique TCRs from HLA-typed donors. Study-wide results and limits: Among the CMV-associated chains, a few were confirmed in vitro as specific for CMV antigens.

60 Vbeta and 13 Jbeta primers were used in PCR. Sequencing used immunoSEQ multiplex PCR; TCRdb keeps in-frame clones, though not all of them. The table has over 150,000 clones, around 85% seen once; the top ten hold 0.85%. This clone was recorded once. Its specificity is unknown. V was trimmed by 0 bases and J by 8 bases, leaving 16 bases between them. This CDR3 spans 15 amino acids. From germline, CDR1 is MNHNS and CDR2 SASEGT. The TCR sequence derives from a woman younger than 45 in good health and CMV-seronegative. This chain connects TRBV6-1 to TRBJ1-1; D ambiguous. Sequenced: PBMCs. The CDR3 here is CASSEAPDPSLEAFF. In DNA form, the CDR3 reads TGTGCCAGCAGTGAAGCGCCAGATCCTTCCTTGGAAGCTTTCTTT.